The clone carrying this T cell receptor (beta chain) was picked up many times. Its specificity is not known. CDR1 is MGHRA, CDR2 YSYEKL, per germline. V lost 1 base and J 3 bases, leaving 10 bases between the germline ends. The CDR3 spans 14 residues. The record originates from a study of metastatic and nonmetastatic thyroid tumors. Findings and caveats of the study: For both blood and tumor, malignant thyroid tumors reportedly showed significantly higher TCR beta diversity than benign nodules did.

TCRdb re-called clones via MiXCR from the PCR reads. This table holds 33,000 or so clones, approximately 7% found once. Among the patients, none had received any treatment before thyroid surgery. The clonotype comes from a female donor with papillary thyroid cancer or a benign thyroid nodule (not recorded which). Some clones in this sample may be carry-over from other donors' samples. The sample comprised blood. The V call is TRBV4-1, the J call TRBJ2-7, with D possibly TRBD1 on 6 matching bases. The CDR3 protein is CASSQGQQGYEQYF. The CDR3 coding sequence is TGCGCCAGCAGCCAAGGGCAACAGGGCTACGAGCAGTACTTC.